The source of this T cell receptor beta chain is a study of cytomegalovirus exposure and HLA in healthy donors. Overall study findings and caveats: A highly shared variant cluster was judged a likely technical artifact. Donor immune exposure was known only as CMV serostatus. A missense DCLRE1C variant was associated with V- and J-gene trimming of TCR beta chains in a later analysis, and an independent cohort replicated the association. The productive fraction for most TCR beta V segments was about 90% or about 30% in an earlier analysis.

Researchers ran the PCR with 60 Vbeta and 13 Jbeta primers. Assay used: immunoSEQ multiplex PCR; TCRdb lists only in-frame clones, some missing. The sample shows around 100,000 clones, around 85% of them seen only once. Comment on this clone: Antigen: not known.

The CDR3 is 13 amino acids. The V and J ends lost 3 bases and 1 base respectively, with 6 bases between them. Looked up from germline, CDR1 is MNHEY and CDR2 is SVGAGI. The receptor was derived from a man aged 35-49 years in good health and CMV-seropositive. V is TRBV6-5 and J is TRBJ1-1; no firm D call. Sequencing used PBMCs. The CDR3 bases are TGTGCCAGCAGTTATCAGAAGAACACTGAAGCTTTCTTT. It is translated as CASSYQKNTEAFF.